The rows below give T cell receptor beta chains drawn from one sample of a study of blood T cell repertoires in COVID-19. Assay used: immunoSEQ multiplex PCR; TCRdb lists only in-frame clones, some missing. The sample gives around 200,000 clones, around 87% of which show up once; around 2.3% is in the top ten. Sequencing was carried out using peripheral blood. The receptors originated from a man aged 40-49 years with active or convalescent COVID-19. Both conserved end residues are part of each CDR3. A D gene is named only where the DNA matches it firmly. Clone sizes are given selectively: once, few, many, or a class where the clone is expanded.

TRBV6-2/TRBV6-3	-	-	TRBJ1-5	TGTGCCAGCAGTCCGGGCGAGGGATGGCAGCCCCAGCATTTT	CASSPGEGWQPQHF
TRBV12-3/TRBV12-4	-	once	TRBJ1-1	TGTGCCAGCAGTTCCCAGGGTCCTGAAGCTTTCTTT	CASSSQGPEAFF
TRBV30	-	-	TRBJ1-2	TGTGCCTGGAGTGCCGGGGGGCTTCCCTATGGCTACACCTTC	CAWSAGGLPYGYTF
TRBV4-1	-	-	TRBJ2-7	TGCGCCAGCAGCCCCACAGTCGTACAGGGCATCTTCTACGAGCAGTACTTC	CASSPTVVQGIFYEQYF
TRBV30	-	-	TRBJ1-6	TGTGCCTGGAGTGGGTACTTCAGGGGTGGGGATTCACCCCTCCACTTT	CAWSGYFRGGDSPLHF
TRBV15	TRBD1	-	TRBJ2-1	TGTGCCACCAGCAGGACAGGGGGCTCCTACAATGAGCAGTTCTTC	CATSRTGGSYNEQFF
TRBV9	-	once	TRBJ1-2	TGTGCCAGCAGCGTAAGCCCGGAGGGCGGCTACACCTTC	CASSVSPEGGYTF
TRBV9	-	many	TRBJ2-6	TGTGCCAGCAGCGCCGCAGGGGCTAGCTGGGCCAACGTCCTGACTTTC	CASSAAGASWANVLTF
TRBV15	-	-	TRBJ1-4	TGTGCCACCAGCGGGGCCCTCGGTGAAAAACTGTTTTTT	CATSGALGEKLFF
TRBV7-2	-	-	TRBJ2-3	TGTGCCAGCAGCTTGGGCCTGGCGGGGATGCCAGATACGCAGTATTTT	CASSLGLAGMPDTQYF
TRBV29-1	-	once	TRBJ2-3	TGCAGCGTCGCCCCGGGAGTCGGCACAGATACGCAGTATTTT	CSVAPGVGTDTQYF
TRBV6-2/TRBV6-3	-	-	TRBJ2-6	TGTGCCAGCAGTCTAATCGGGATTGGGGGGGCCAACGTCCTGACTTTC	CASSLIGIGGANVLTF
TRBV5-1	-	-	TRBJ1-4	TGCGCCAGCAGCTTGTCCGCAGGGCGTGGGGAAAAACTGTTTTTT	CASSLSAGRGEKLFF
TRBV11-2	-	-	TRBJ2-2	TGTGCCAGCAGCTTACCCAACTACGTTACCGGGGAGCTGTTTTTT	CASSLPNYVTGELFF
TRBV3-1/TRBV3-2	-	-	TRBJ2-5	TGTGCCAGCAGCCAAGATCGGCAAGAGACCCAGTACTTC	CASSQDRQETQYF
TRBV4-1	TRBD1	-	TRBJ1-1	TGCGCCAGCAGCCAAGGGACAGGGATGGCAGGATTGGCCACTGAAGCTTTCTTT	CASSQGTGMAGLATEAFF
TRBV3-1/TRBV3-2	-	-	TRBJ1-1	TGTGCCAGCAGCCAAGTACTTACTACTGAAGCTTTCTTT	CASSQVLTTEAFF
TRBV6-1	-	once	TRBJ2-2	TGTGCCAGCAGTGAAGCAAGGCAAGGGGGAATTACCGGGGAGCTGTTTTTT	CASSEARQGGITGELFF
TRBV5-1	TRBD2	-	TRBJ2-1	TGCGCCAGCAGCCCCTCGGGGGGGGGTCCCTACAATGAGCAGTTCTTC	CASSPSGGGPYNEQFF
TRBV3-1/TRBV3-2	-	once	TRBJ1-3	TGTGCCAGCACCTTATCCGAGGGAAACACCATATATTTT	CASTLSEGNTIYF
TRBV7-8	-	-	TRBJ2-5	TGTGCCAGCAGCTTCACAGGGCGGGAGACCCAGTACTTC	CASSFTGRETQYF
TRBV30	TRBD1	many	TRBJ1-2	TGTGCCAGAAAAACAGGGGGTTATGGCTACACCTTC	CARKTGGYGYTF
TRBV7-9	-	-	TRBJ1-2	TGTGCCAGCAGCCGGGACACAGTAGTTGAACCTAACTATGGCTACACCTTC	CASSRDTVVEPNYGYTF
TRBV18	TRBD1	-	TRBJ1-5	TGTGCCAGCTCACCGGGGACAGAGAGTAATCAGCCCCAGCATTTT	CASSPGTESNQPQHF
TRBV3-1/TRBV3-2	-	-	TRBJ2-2	TGTGCCAGCAGCCAAGAGCGGGGTTTCACCGGGGAGCTGTTTTTT	CASSQERGFTGELFF
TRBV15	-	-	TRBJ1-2	TGTGCCACCAGCAGAGACAGGGTTTACTATGGCTACACCTTC	CATSRDRVYYGYTF
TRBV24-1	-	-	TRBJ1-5	TGTGCCACCAGTGGCTCCAGGGATAGCAATCAGCCCCAGCATTTT	CATSGSRDSNQPQHF
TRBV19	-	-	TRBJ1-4	TGTGCCAGTAGTATAACGGGGGGCGGTAATGAAAAACTGTTTTTT	CASSITGGGNEKLFF
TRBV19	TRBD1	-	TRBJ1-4	TGTGCCAGTAGTTCTCCGGACAGGGATAATGAAAAACTGTTTTTT	CASSSPDRDNEKLFF
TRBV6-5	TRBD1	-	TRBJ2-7	TGTGCCAGCAGTATTAACAGGGGGTTCTACGAGCAGTACTTC	CASSINRGFYEQYF
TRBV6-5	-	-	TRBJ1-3	TGTGCCAGCAGTTACGGACAGCCCGGCTCTGGAAACACCATATATTTT	CASSYGQPGSGNTIYF
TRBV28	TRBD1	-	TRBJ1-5	TGTGCCAGCAGTCTGACAGGGATGGGCAATCAGCCCCAGCATTTT	CASSLTGMGNQPQHF
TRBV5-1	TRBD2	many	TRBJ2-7	TGCGCCAGCAGCTTGGCACAGCGGGGTTACGAGCAGTACTTC	CASSLAQRGYEQYF
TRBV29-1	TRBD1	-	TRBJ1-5	TGCAGCGCTACAGGGGCGGGGAATCAGCCCCAGCATTTT	CSATGAGNQPQHF
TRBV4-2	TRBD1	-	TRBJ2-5	TGTGCCAGCAGCCAATCGACAGGGAGACAAGAGACCCAGTACTTC	CASSQSTGRQETQYF
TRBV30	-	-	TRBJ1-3	TGTGCCTGGAGTCCGGGAAACACCATATATTTT	CAWSPGNTIYF
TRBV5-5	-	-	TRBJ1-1	TGTGCCAGCAGCTTGATGGGTTGGGATACAGGGAGTGTGCGGACTGAAGCTTTCTTT	CASSLMGWDTGSVRTEAFF
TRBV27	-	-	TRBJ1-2	TGTGCCAGCAGTACCGGGCCAGGAGGGACCTATGGCTACACCTTC	CASSTGPGGTYGYTF
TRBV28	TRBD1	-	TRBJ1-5	TGTGCCAGCAGCCTTTCTGGGACAGGGGACTATCAGCCCCAGCATTTT	CASSLSGTGDYQPQHF
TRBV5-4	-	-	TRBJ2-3	TGTGCCAGCAGCTTGCCCTCAACTAGCACAGATACGCAGTATTTT	CASSLPSTSTDTQYF
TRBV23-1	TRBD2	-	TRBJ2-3	TGCGCCAGCAGTCAATCGGGAGGGGTTGGGACAGATACGCAGTATTTT	CASSQSGGVGTDTQYF
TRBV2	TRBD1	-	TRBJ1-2	TGTGCCAGCAGTGGCAACAGGGGGCAACCCTATGGCTACACCTTC	CASSGNRGQPYGYTF
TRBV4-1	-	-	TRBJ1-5	TGCGCCAGCAGCCCCAGGGCAGAGGCCGGGTTGAGGAGCAATCAGCCCCAGCATTTT	CASSPRAEAGLRSNQPQHF
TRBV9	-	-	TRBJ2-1	TGTGCCAGCAGCGTAGCGGGGTACAATGAGCAGTTCTTC	CASSVAGYNEQFF
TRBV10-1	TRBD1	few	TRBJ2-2	TGCGCCAGGACTCCGACAGGGAGTGAGACCGGGGAGCTGTTTTTT	CARTPTGSETGELFF
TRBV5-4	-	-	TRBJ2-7	TGTGCCAGCAGCTTGGGGGTTCAGGGGTCCTACGAGCAGTACTTC	CASSLGVQGSYEQYF
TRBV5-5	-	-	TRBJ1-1	TGTGCCAGCAGCCTTGACAGACTGAACACTGAAGCTTTCTTT	CASSLDRLNTEAFF
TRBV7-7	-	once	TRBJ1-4	TGTGCTAGCAGCTTAGGGCCCGGGCAGGGTGAAAAACTGTTTTTT	CASSLGPGQGEKLFF
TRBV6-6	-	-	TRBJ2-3	TGTGCCAGCAGCCGAGGCAATCTTCTTAGCACAGATACGCAGTATTTT	CASSRGNLLSTDTQYF
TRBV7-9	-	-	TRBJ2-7	TGTGCCAGCAGCTTAGGGGGAGGCGAGCAGTACTTC	CASSLGGGEQYF
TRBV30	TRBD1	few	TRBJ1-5	TGTGCCTGGAGTGTAAGACAGGGTGGTTATCAGCCCCAGCATTTT	CAWSVRQGGYQPQHF
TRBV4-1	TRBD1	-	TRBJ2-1	TGCGCCAGCAGCCTAATTGCGACCGGGACAGCCCAGTTCTTC	CASSLIATGTAQFF
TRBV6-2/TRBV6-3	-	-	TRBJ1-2	TGTGCCAGCAGTTACGGCAACTATGGCTACACCTTC	CASSYGNYGYTF
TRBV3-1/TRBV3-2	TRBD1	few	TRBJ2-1	TGTGCCAGCAGCCAATTACAGGGGGTCTCTGTCGTGGCCTACAATGAGCAGTTCTTC	CASSQLQGVSVVAYNEQFF